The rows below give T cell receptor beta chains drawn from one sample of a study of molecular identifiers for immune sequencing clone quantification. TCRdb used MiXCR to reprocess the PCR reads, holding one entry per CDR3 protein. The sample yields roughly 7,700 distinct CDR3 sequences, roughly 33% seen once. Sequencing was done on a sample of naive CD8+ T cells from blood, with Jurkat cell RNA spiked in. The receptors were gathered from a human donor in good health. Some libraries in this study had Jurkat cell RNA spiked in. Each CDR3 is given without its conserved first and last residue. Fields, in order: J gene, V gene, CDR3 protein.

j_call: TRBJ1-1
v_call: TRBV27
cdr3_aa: ASSFGVMNTQAF

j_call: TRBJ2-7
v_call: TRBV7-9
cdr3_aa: ASSFPGNYEQY

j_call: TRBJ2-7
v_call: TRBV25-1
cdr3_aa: ASSFTGTGYEQY

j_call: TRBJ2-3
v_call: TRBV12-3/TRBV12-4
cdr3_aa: ASSSLRTGDTRY

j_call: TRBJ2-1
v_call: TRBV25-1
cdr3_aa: ASSEFSPDNNEQF

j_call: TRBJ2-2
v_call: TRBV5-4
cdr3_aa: ANRGNTGELF

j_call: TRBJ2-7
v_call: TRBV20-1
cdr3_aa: SATRTEYEQY

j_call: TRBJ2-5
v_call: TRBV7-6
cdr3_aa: ASSPGAGVETQY

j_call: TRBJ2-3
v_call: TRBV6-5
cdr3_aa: ASRYSGSTDTQY

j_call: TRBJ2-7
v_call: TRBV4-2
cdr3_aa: ASSLAYEQH

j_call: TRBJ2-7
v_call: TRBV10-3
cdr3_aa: AISETGTYKY

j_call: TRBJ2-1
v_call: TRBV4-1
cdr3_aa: ASGTIAGEQF

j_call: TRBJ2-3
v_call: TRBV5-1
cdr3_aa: ASSSPGTGKVTDTQY

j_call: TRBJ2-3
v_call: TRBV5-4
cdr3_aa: ASSDDRVGTDTQY

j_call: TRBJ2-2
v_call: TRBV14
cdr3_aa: AILAENTGELF

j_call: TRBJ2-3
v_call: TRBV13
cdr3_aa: ASRGEIAGPTDTQY

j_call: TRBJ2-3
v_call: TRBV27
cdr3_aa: ASSSTVTDTQY

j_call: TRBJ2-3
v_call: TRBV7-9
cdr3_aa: ASSLSQGPSTDTQY

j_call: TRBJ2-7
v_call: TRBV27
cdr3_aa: ASSFDRAYEQY